This T cell receptor (beta chain) was documented in a study of beta chain features in type 1 diabetes. Central memory, naive, regulatory and stem cell-like memory CD4+ cells were sorted by CD45RO/CCR7/CD25/CD127/CD95/CD27. What was sequenced were expressed TCRB transcripts, since all of the isolated RNA had been reverse transcribed. An average of around 3.4 million reads was obtained for naive, central memory and regulatory T cell samples. Measured with immunoSEQ multiplex PCR; TCRdb has only the in-frame clones, and not every one. The sample has approximately 150,000 clones, roughly 9.1% seen once. This clone was picked up many times. The V gene's germline CDR1 is SQVTM and CDR2 ANQGSEA. J lost 2 bases, V lost 7 bases, and 19 bases had no gene match. The CDR3 loop spans 17 amino acids.

The chain is built from TRBV29-1 and TRBJ2-7, with 8 bases matching TRBD2. This TCR derives from a woman in her late teens or twenties in good health. Sequencing was done on a sample of central memory CD4+ T cells from blood. The CDR3 region has the DNA TGCAGCGCCTTCGAGACTAGCGATACGCCGTGTCCCTACGAGCAGTACTTC. Its protein product is CSAFETSDTPCPYEQYF.